The T cell receptor beta chain described here comes from a study of response to subunit inactivated influenza vaccine. The germline CDR1 and CDR2 sequences are SGHRS and YFSETQ. The V and J ends lost 7 bases and 1 base respectively, with 15 bases between them. This CDR3 has 14 residues. This clonotype was seen more than once but under ten times. TCRdb itself ran the RT-PCR reads through MiXCR, one entry per CDR3 protein. The sample carries about half a million distinct CDR3 sequences, about a tenth recorded once. Sequenced here: PBMCs from blood, sampled about 6 weeks after vaccination. The chain carries TRBV5-1 and TRBJ2-7; no clear D gene. This receptor was identified in a man aged 45-60 years who received an inactivated influenza vaccine. The CDR3 coding sequence is TGCGCCAGCGCCCTTTCCCACGGATCCTACGAGCAGTACTTC. This sequence encodes CASALSHGSYEQYF.